Sequencing of this TCR beta chain was carried out in a study of identical twins. Healthy Caucasians were all of the donors. Study-wide findings and caveats: Memory repertoires showed no such pattern, whereas abundant cord blood beta clonotypes carried fewer insertions. The study found weaker excess twin sharing in beta out-of-frame sequences.

Template switching added a universal primer site, and cDNA bore unique molecular identifiers. MiXCR was run by TCRdb on the 5' RACE reads, yielding one entry per CDR3 protein. Seen here are 350,000 to 450,000 distinct CDR3 sequences, about 18% observed once, and the top ten hold 10% to 15%. Trimming shortened V by 2 bases and J by 3 bases, and 5 bases separated the two germline ends. The CDR3 loop spans 13 amino acids. CDR1 is SGHTA, CDR2 FQGNSA, per germline. This clonotype occurred a few times. Its antigen is not identified. The sequencing sample was made of naive T cells sorted from blood. This receptor was taken from a man over 45 in good health. The chain recombines TRBV7-2 with TRBJ2-1; D call uncertain. The DNA for the CDR3 is TGTGCCAGCAGCTTAATGGACTACAATGAGCAGTTCTTC. It yields the protein CASSLMDYNEQFF.